This TCR beta chain was recorded in a study of CD8+CD57+ T cells in acquired aplastic anemia. Study information: Sorted CD4+ and CD8+ cells yielded roughly 3.5 ug of DNA on average. Overall study findings and caveats: Simpson's diversity of CD8+ cells was not significantly different in patients compared with controls.

Sequenced patients had shown CD8+CD57+ cell expansion by flow cytometry. No therapy was given to patients before blood sampling. Germline V gene lookup returns CDR1 SGHTA and CDR2 FQGNSA. The CDR3 consists of 15 residues. Trimming removed 1 base from V and 6 bases from J, with 12 bases in between. The template used for profiling TCR beta VDJ and CDR3 was genomic DNA. One entry per CDR3 protein results from TCRdb running MiXCR on the reads. The table includes about 240,000 distinct CDR3 sequences, approximately 45% detected once. This clonotype was recorded at least ten times. Its target is not known. The receptor was derived from a human donor with aplastic anemia. The chain employs TRBV7-2 and TRBJ1-4, with D hard to call. The specimen was sorted CD4+, CD8+, or CD8+CD57+ T cells (not recorded which) from PBMCs. CDR3: CASSLGDRPHEKLFF. CDR3 nucleotide sequence: TGTGCCAGCAGCTTAGGCGACCGTCCCCATGAAAAACTGTTTTTT.